What follows are 7 T cell receptor beta chains derived from one specimen sequenced in a study of blood T cells in healthy people across ages. Primed by a sample-barcoded 5' primer and a J-beta primer mix, a second PCR proceeded for roughly 7 to 11 cycles. One entry per CDR3 protein, called by TCRdb with MiXCR from the 5' RACE reads. This sample has 910,000 or so distinct CDR3 sequences, with 45% to 60% found just once. The sample consisted of blood. The source is an older woman in good health.

The V gene is TRBV4-3, the J gene TRBJ2-3; no clear D. The germline V gene has CDR1 LGHNA and CDR2 YSLEER. Trimming pared 1 base from V and 1 base from J, leaving 9 bases between. The CDR3 totals 15 residues. The CDR3 region has the DNA TGCGCCAGCAGCCAAGCCCCGGTGGGCACAGATACGCAGTATTTT. Encoded protein: CASSQAPVGTDTQYF.

This chain uses TRBV6-2 or TRBV6-3 with TRBJ2-7; TRBD1 aligns across 8 bases. The DNA end lines up better with TRBJ2-5; the J call may be wrong. Germline loops: CDR1 MNHEY, CDR2 SVGEGT. The CDR3 has 15 amino acids. DNA of the CDR3: TGTGCCAGCAGTTACTCGGACAGGGTCGAAGAGACCCAGTACTTC. Amino acids: CASSYSDRVEETQYF.

The rearrangement joins TRBV7-2 to TRBJ2-3; weak D call: TRBD2 (5 bases). This CDR3 has 16 amino acids. Per germline, CDR1 SGHTA and CDR2 FQGNSA. The germline V and J ends were trimmed by 1 base and 0 bases, with 11 bases remaining between them. The CDR3 nucleotides read TGTGCCAGCAGCTTAGGAATGGGCGGGAGCACAGATACGCAGTATTTT. It translates to CASSLGMGGSTDTQYF.

The chain carries TRBV28 and TRBJ2-5, with D possibly matching TRBD1 (6 bases). Trimming removed 6 bases at V and 5 bases at J, with 16 bases between. The length of the CDR3 is 14 residues. The germline V gene encodes CDR1 MDHEN and CDR2 SYDVKM. In DNA form, the CDR3 reads TGTGCCAGCAGAGTACAGGGCACGGGGGAGACCCAGTACTTC. Residues: CASRVQGTGETQYF.

This chain joins TRBV30 and TRBJ1-6; no definite D call. V shed 2 bases and J shed 12 bases, with 11 bases lying between them. The CDR3 has 12 amino acids. CDR1 is GTSNPN and CDR2 is SVGIG in the germline V gene (reference sequence). The CDR3 DNA sequence: TGTGCCTGGAGTTTGGTAGCGGGACCCCTCCACTTT. Amino acid sequence: CAWSLVAGPLHF.

This clonotype was seen only a few times. This chain uses TRBV7-2 with TRBJ2-3; 8 bases match TRBD1. The CDR3 runs to 18 residues. Germline V gene sequence: CDR1 SGHTA, CDR2 FQGNSA. V gave up 0 bases and J gave up 3 bases; unmatched junction bases: 11. CDR3 sequence: CASSLAGPPGQATDTQYF. DNA for the CDR3: TGTGCCAGCAGCTTAGCGGGGCCACCGGGACAGGCTACAGATACGCAGTATTTT.

The CDR3 spells CAWSGLAVTDTQYF. Here the CDR3 DNA reads TGTGCCTGGAGTGGGCTAGCGGTCACAGATACGCAGTATTTT. The V gene is TRBV30, the J gene TRBJ2-3, with 7 nucleotides matching TRBD2. V shed 1 base and J 2 bases; nucleotides not matched to a gene: 3. The CDR3 has 14 amino acids. CDR1 is GTSNPN, CDR2 SVGIG, per germline (reference sequence).